A single sample gave rise to the 6 T cell receptor beta chains below, sequenced in a study of vaccination and CD4 T cells after COVID-19. Noted treatment: roughly 10-day PBMC culture with coronavirus spike peptide pools or control peptides (ViraFEST assay). Sequencing of the DNA from cultured CD4+ T cells was carried out with the Oncomine TCR Beta short-read assay. A single record per CDR3 protein comes from TCRdb applying MiXCR to the PCR reads. The data contain 10,000 to 15,000 distinct CDR3 sequences, 40% to 50% of them singletons. Their cognate antigens are unknown. Sequenced input: CD4+ T cells from blood, cultured in vitro. The origin of the receptors is a human donor who had recovered from COVID-19.

This chain connects TRBV10-2 to TRBJ2-2; tentative D call: TRBD2 (5 bases). The CDR3 contains 15 residues. Per germline, CDR1 WSHSY and CDR2 SAAADI. V was cut by 6 bases and J by 5 bases, with 16 bases left in between. The DNA for the CDR3 is TGCGCCAGCAGGGAGGACGGGTTAGGTACCGGGGAGCTGTTTTTT. Amino acids: CASREDGLGTGELFF.

The J gene is TRBJ2-5, the V gene TRBV20-1; no firm D call. The germline gives CDR1 DFQATT, CDR2 SNEGSKA (reference sequence). The CDR3 runs 12 residues. The germline V and J ends were trimmed by 6 bases and 1 base, with 9 bases remaining between them. The CDR3 region is CSAETRQETQYF. CDR3 DNA sequence: TGCAGTGCGGAGACACGCCAAGAGACCCAGTACTTC.

This clonotype was counted once. V gene TRBV9 combines with J gene TRBJ2-2; D gene ambiguous. Trimming removed 0 bases from V and 0 bases from J, with 6 bases in between. This CDR3 is built from 15 residues. Germline V CDR1 and CDR2: SGDLS, YYNGEE. CDR3 sequence (DNA): TGTGCCAGCAGCGTAGATTTCTCGAACACCGGGGAGCTGTTTTTT. Its protein product is CASSVDFSNTGELFF.

The chain combines TRBV11-2 with TRBJ1-2, with D perhaps matching TRBD1 (5 bases). This CDR3 contains 14 residues. V was shortened by 0 bases and J by 4 bases, with 9 bases between the two germline ends. Germline lookup yields CDR1 SGHAT and CDR2 FQNNGV. The CDR3 spells CASSLDRGSYGYTF. In nucleotides, the CDR3 is TGTGCCAGCAGCTTAGATCGGGGCTCCTATGGCTACACCTTC.

This clonotype has just a few counts. The V call is TRBV24-1, the J call TRBJ2-3, with D hard to call. Per the germline V gene, CDR1 is KGHDR and CDR2 is SFDVKD. The V and J ends lost 4 bases and 0 bases respectively, with 13 bases between them. The CDR3 has 16 residues. This CDR3 is CATSDVDTASTDTQYF. In DNA, the CDR3 is TGTGCCACCAGTGACGTTGACACAGCTAGCACAGATACGCAGTATTTT.

The V call is TRBV5-1, the J call TRBJ2-3; D gene unclear. The germline gives CDR1 SGHRS, CDR2 YFSETQ. The CDR3 has 13 residues. V was cut by 4 bases and J by 6 bases, with 12 bases left in between. This CDR3 is CASSPTEMDTQYF. The CDR3 DNA reads TGCGCCAGCAGCCCGACTGAGATGGATACGCAGTATTTT.